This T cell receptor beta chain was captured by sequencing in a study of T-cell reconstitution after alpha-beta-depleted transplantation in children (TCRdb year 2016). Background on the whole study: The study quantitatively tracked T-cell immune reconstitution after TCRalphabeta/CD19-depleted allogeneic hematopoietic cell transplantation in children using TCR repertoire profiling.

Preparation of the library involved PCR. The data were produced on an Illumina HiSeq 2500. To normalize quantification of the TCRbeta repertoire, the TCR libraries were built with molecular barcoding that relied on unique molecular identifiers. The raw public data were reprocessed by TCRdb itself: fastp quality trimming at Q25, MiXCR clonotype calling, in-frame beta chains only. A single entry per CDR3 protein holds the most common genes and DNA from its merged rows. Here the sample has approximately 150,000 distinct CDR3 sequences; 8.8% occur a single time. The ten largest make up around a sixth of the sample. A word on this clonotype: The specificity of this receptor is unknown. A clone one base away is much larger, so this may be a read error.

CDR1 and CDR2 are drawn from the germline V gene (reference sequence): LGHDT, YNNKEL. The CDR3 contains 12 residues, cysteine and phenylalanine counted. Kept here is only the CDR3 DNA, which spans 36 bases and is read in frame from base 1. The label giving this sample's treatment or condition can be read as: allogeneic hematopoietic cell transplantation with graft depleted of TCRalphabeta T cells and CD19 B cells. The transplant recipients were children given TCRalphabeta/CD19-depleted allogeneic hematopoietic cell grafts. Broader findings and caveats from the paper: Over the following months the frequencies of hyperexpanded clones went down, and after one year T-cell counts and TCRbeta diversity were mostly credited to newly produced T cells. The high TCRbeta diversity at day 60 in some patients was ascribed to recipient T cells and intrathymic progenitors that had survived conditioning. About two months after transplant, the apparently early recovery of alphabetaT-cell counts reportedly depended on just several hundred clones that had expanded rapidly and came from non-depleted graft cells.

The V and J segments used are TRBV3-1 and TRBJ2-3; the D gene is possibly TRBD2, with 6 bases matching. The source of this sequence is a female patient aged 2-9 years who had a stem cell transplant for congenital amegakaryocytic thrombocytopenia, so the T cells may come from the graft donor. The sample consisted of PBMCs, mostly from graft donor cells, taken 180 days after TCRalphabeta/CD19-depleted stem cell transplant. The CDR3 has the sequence CASGGDTGTQYF. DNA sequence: TGTGCCAGCGGAGGGGATACAGGTACGCAGTATTTT.